Listed below are T cell receptor beta chains from one sample, sequenced in a study of blood T cells in healthy people across ages. TCRdb redid the calling of the 5' RACE reads with MiXCR, one entry per CDR3 protein. The sample yields approximately 700,000 distinct CDR3 sequences, about 32% seen once. The source material was blood. The receptors stem from a woman of 80 years or more in good health. Each CDR3 is given with its conserved first and last residue. The D gene is left open where the match is weak. Expanded clones get a size class; other rows say once, few or many, or leave the size out.

V	size	D	J	CDR3	DNA
TRBV6-5	many	TRBD1	TRBJ1-6	CASSYPGQGAPLHF	TGTGCCAGCAGTTATCCGGGACAGGGGGCACCCCTCCACTTT
TRBV2	many	-	TRBJ1-2	CASRSGTGSNYGYTF	TGTGCCAGCAGAAGTGGAACGGGGAGTAACTATGGCTACACCTTC
TRBV27	many	-	TRBJ2-3	CASSSYDHPDTQYF	TGTGCCAGCAGCTCCTACGACCACCCAGATACGCAGTATTTT
TRBV30	many	-	TRBJ2-4	CAWNRGNIQYF	TGTGCCTGGAATCGGGGGAACATTCAGTACTTC
TRBV27	-	-	TRBJ1-4	CASSFIGGATNEKLFF	TGTGCCAGCAGTTTTATCGGTGGTGCAACTAATGAAAAACTGTTTTTT
TRBV29-1	few	-	TRBJ1-4	CSVWGAPNEKLFF	TGCAGCGTTTGGGGGGCGCCTAATGAAAAACTGTTTTTT
TRBV6-6	many	-	TRBJ1-5	CASGEDQPQHF	TGTGCCTCCGGGGAGGATCAGCCCCAGCATTTT
TRBV20-1	-	-	TRBJ2-3	CSASSVTASLNTDTQYF	TGCAGTGCTAGTTCCGTAACAGCGTCCCTGAACACAGATACGCAGTATTTT
TRBV30	few	-	TRBJ2-7	CAWSGGNEQYF	TGTGCCTGGAGTGGGGGAAACGAGCAGTACTTC
TRBV30	many	TRBD1	TRBJ1-2	CAWLQGAHYGYTF	TGTGCCTGGTTACAGGGGGCTCACTATGGCTACACCTTC
TRBV20-1	-	-	TRBJ2-5	CSARDPTGETQYF	TGCAGTGCTAGAGATCCAACGGGGGAGACCCAGTACTTC
TRBV7-3	-	-	TRBJ2-3	CASSPSGHSTDTQYF	TGTGCCAGCAGCCCCTCGGGGCATAGCACAGATACGCAGTATTTT
TRBV28	-	-	TRBJ1-5	CASIPSGVSNQPQHF	TGTGCCAGCATCCCTTCAGGGGTTAGCAATCAGCCCCAGCATTTT
TRBV24-1	many	TRBD2	TRBJ2-1	CATSAPGREEQFF	TGTGCCACCAGCGCACCAGGGAGGGAAGAGCAGTTCTTC
TRBV6-2/TRBV6-3	few	-	TRBJ1-2	CASSRTRLGSPVYTF	TGTGCCAGCAGCCGCACCCGCCTGGGGAGTCCTGTCTACACCTTC
TRBV20-1	few	-	TRBJ1-5	CSASTTGPNQPQHF	TGCAGTGCTAGTACAACAGGGCCCAATCAGCCCCAGCATTTT
TRBV29-1	-	TRBD2	TRBJ2-3	CSVASGYTDTQYF	TGCAGCGTTGCTAGCGGTTACACAGATACGCAGTATTTT
TRBV7-9	many	-	TRBJ2-1	CASTGGGSLYNEQFF	TGTGCCAGCACCGGAGGGGGGTCACTCTACAATGAGCAGTTCTTC
TRBV29-1	-	TRBD2	TRBJ2-3	CSVNRAGVQGDTQYF	TGCAGCGTTAACCGAGCGGGAGTCCAGGGAGATACGCAGTATTTT
TRBV29-1	-	-	TRBJ2-4	CSVEGHSLHGQYF	TGCAGCGTTGAAGGACACAGCCTCCACGGGCAGTACTTC
TRBV7-6	-	-	TRBJ2-7	CAGSLAPGYEQYF	TGTGCCGGCAGCTTAGCCCCAGGGTACGAGCAGTACTTC
TRBV12-3/TRBV12-4	-	-	TRBJ1-2	CASSPRQVGYGYTF	TGTGCCAGCAGCCCTCGACAGGTTGGCTATGGCTACACCTTC
TRBV20-1	-	TRBD1	TRBJ1-1	CSALRTGTSTEAFF	TGCAGTGCCCTACGGACAGGGACTTCCACTGAAGCTTTCTTT
TRBV30	few	-	TRBJ2-7	CAWRNPGASYEQYF	TGTGCCTGGAGAAATCCAGGGGCATCCTACGAGCAGTACTTC
TRBV6-1	many	-	TRBJ2-3	CASTILADTQYF	TGTGCCAGCACGATCCTAGCAGATACGCAGTATTTT
TRBV10-3	-	TRBD1	TRBJ2-1	CAISPGTVRETQFF	TGTGCCATCAGTCCCGGGACAGTTCGAGAGACCCAGTTCTTC
TRBV20-1	once	TRBD2	TRBJ2-1	CSAFHTGLAGVFYNEQFF	TGCAGTGCTTTCCATACTGGACTAGCGGGAGTCTTCTACAATGAGCAGTTCTTC
TRBV7-2	few	-	TRBJ2-2	CASNEGNAGELFF	TGTGCCAGCAACGAGGGAAACGCCGGGGAGCTGTTTTTT
TRBV2	-	-	TRBJ2-7	CASSEAGRGEQYF	TGTGCCAGCAGTGAAGCGGGAAGGGGCGAGCAGTACTTC
TRBV19	-	-	TRBJ1-5	CASSIDLERGPNGNQPQHF	TGTGCCAGTAGTATAGATCTGGAAAGGGGCCCAAACGGCAATCAGCCCCAGCATTTT
TRBV12-3/TRBV12-4	-	-	TRBJ2-3	CASRACTDAQYF	TGTGCCAGCAGGGCCTGCACAGATGCGCAGTATTTT
TRBV5-1	-	-	TRBJ2-1	CASSFGLANEQFF	TGCGCCAGCAGCTTCGGTCTAGCCAATGAGCAGTTCTTC
TRBV3-1	-	-	TRBJ1-1	CASSQEGVVAEAFF	TGTGCCAGCAGCCAAGAAGGGGTTGTGGCTGAAGCTTTCTTT
TRBV5-1	-	TRBD2	TRBJ2-5	CASSTTLAGLQETQYF	TGCGCCAGCAGCACTACACTAGCGGGTCTCCAAGAGACCCAGTACTTC
TRBV7-2	-	-	TRBJ2-5	CASSSGGLGARETQYF	TGTGCCAGCAGCTCCGGAGGATTGGGGGCAAGAGAGACCCAGTACTTC
TRBV5-6	few	-	TRBJ1-5	CASSHGATPQHF	TGTGCCAGCAGTCACGGGGCTACGCCCCAGCATTTT
TRBV20-1	-	-	TRBJ1-2	CSAPGELVAYGYTF	TGCAGTGCCCCAGGGGAATTGGTAGCCTATGGCTACACCTTC
TRBV7-2	many	-	TRBJ2-7	CASSSSFSGEQYF	TGTGCCAGCAGCTCCTCATTTTCTGGCGAGCAGTACTTC
TRBV20-1	many	TRBD2	TRBJ2-5	CSAASGGVQETQYF	TGCAGTGCTGCCTCGGGGGGAGTCCAAGAGACCCAGTACTTC
TRBV20-1	-	-	TRBJ1-1	CSARELDTRYF	TGCAGTGCTAGAGAGCTGGATACGCGGTATTTT
TRBV7-2	-	TRBD1	TRBJ1-3	CASSATGGSGNTIYF	TGTGCCAGCAGCGCCACAGGGGGCTCTGGAAACACCATATATTTT
TRBV12-3/TRBV12-4	-	TRBD1	TRBJ2-2	CASSSDSGGTGELFF	TGTGCCAGCAGCTCCGATTCAGGGGGAACCGGGGAGCTGTTTTTT
TRBV20-1	-	-	TRBJ2-5	CSARRGRGGDQYF	TGCAGTGCTAGGAGGGGCAGGGGTGGAGACCAGTACTTC
TRBV14	-	-	TRBJ1-1	CASSRSQIFNTEAFF	TGTGCCAGCAGCCGAAGCCAGATATTCAACACTGAAGCTTTCTTT
TRBV5-1	many	-	TRBJ1-6	CASSPRDTNSPLHF	TGCGCCAGCAGCCCGCGGGACACTAATTCACCCCTCCACTTT
TRBV13	-	-	TRBJ2-7	CASSLEGVKVDEQYF	TGTGCCAGCAGCTTAGAGGGGGTAAAGGTGGACGAGCAGTACTTC
TRBV20-1	few	TRBD1	TRBJ1-6	CSARPQGAASPLHF	TGCAGTGCTAGACCACAGGGGGCGGCTTCACCCCTCCACTTT
TRBV28	-	TRBD1	TRBJ2-3	CASSHAHTGQGQPGRQYF	TGTGCCAGCAGCCACGCCCACACGGGACAGGGTCAGCCAGGCAGGCAGTATTTT
TRBV7-9	few	-	TRBJ1-6	CASSLDPGQGFRPLHF	TGTGCCAGCAGCTTAGACCCGGGTCAGGGGTTCCGACCCCTCCACTTT
TRBV2	many	TRBD1	TRBJ2-5	CASSRMTGQETQYF	TGTGCCAGCAGCAGAATGACAGGGCAAGAGACCCAGTACTTC
TRBV5-8	many	-	TRBJ2-7	CASSLAVWSGEAYEQYF	TGTGCCAGCAGCTTGGCGGTCTGGTCAGGAGAAGCCTACGAGCAGTACTTC
TRBV10-3	-	TRBD1	TRBJ2-7	CASSWGTEGEQYF	TGTGCCAGCAGCTGGGGGACAGAGGGCGAGCAGTACTTC
TRBV12-3/TRBV12-4	-	TRBD2	TRBJ2-1	CASSSLAGNGNEQFF	TGTGCCAGCAGCTCGCTAGCGGGGAATGGCAATGAGCAGTTCTTC